This T cell receptor beta chain was captured by sequencing in a study of vaccination effects on CD4 cells after COVID-19. Overall study findings and caveats: Cross-reactivity with common cold coronaviruses was shown by only 1 of 255 vaccine-induced clones in healthy vaccinees.

Unmatched junction bases numbered 8, after V lost 5 bases and J lost 11 bases. The CDR3 covers 12 residues. The germline CDR1 and CDR2 sequences are SGHVS and FQNEAQ. Produced via immunoSEQ multiplex PCR; TCRdb's table is partial and in-frame only. Among around 83,000 clones, roughly 72% were seen once, and the ten largest hold more than 1.5%. This clone was found a few times. No antigen is known for it. Peptide-pool stimulation followed by sequencing identified expanded antigen-specific CD4+ clonotypes in the ViraFEST assay. After less than twelve days in culture, the CD4+ T cells were isolated. None of these healthy vaccinees had been infected with SARS-CoV-2 before vaccination. With around 10 ug/ml peptides and roughly 9.4 IU/ml IL-2, approximately 2.1 million PBMC per well were cultured. IL-2 medium supplanted half the medium on days 3 and 7.

The chain carries TRBV7-8 and TRBJ1-2; 7 bases fit TRBD1. The source is a human donor who received a COVID-19 vaccine. This material consisted of CD4+ T cells from PBMCs cultured with HCoV-229E spike peptides, taken before COVID-19 vaccination. In DNA, the CDR3 is TGTGCCAGCAGCCAAGACAGGGTAGGGTACACCTTC. The encoded protein is CASSQDRVGYTF.